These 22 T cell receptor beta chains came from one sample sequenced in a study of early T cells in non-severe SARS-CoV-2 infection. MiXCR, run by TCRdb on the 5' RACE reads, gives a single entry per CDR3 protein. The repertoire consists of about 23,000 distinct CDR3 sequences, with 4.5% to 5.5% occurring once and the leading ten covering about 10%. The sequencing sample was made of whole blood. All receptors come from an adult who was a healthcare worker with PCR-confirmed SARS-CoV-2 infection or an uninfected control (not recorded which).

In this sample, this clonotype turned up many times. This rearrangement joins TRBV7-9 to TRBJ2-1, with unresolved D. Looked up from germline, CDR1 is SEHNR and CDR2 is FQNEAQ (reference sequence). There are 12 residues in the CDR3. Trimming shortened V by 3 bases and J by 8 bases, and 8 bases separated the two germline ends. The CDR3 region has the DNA TGTGCCAGCAGCTTTACAGTCCATGAGCAGTTCTTC. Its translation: CASSFTVHEQFF.

CDR3 protein: CSAIPGGYGYTF. The CDR3 DNA sequence: TGCAGCGCTATCCCAGGGGGCTATGGCTACACCTTC. This chain links TRBV29-1 with TRBJ1-2; 7 bases are a match to TRBD1. Germline V lookup: CDR1 SQVTM, CDR2 ANQGSEA. CDR3 length: 12 residues. V lost 7 bases and J lost 4; bases outside the gene matches: 6.

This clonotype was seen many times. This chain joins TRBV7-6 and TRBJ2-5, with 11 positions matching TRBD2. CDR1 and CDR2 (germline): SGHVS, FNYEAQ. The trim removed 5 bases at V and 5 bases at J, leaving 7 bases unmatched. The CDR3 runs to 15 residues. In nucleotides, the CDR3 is TGTGCCAGCAGCGCAATAGCGGGAGGGCTGGAGACCCAGTACTTC. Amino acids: CASSAIAGGLETQYF.

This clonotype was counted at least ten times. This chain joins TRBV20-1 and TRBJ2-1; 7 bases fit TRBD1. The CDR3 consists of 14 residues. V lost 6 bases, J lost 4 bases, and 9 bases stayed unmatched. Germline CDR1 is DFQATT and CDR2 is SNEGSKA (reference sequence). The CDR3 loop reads CSAYDRAQYNEQFF. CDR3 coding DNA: TGCAGTGCGTACGACAGGGCCCAATACAATGAGCAGTTCTTC.

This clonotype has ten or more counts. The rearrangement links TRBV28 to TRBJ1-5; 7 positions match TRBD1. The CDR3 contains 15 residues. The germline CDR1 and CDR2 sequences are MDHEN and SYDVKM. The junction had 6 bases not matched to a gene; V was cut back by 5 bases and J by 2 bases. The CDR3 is CASSLRGVGNQPQHF. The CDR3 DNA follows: TGTGCCAGCAGTCTCAGGGGGGTCGGCAATCAGCCCCAGCATTTT. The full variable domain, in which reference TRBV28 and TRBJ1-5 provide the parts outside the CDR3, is DVKVTQSSRYLVKRTGEKVFLECVQDMDHENMFWYRQDPGLGLRLIYFSYDVKMKEKGDIPEGYSVSREKKERFSLILESASTNQTSMYLCASSLRGVGNQPQHFGDGTRLSIL.

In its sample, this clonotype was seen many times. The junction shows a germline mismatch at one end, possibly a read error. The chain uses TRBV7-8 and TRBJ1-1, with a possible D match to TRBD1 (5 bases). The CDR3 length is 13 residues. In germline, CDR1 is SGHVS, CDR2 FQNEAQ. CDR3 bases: TGTGCCACCAGCGGAGGGGATTGGACTGAAGCTTTCTTT. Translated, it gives CATSGGDWTEAFF.

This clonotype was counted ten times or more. For the CDR3, the DNA is TGTGCCAGTAGTCGAGCGGGAGGGTGGGATACGCAGTATTTT. Translated, it gives CASSRAGGWDTQYF. The chain uses TRBV19 and TRBJ2-3, with 10 bases that match TRBD2. J lost 6 bases, V lost 5 bases, and 5 bases had no gene match. The CDR3 totals 14 residues. The germline gives CDR1 LNHDA, CDR2 SQIVND (reference sequence).

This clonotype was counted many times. CDR3 DNA: TGTGCCAGCAGCTTAAGGTTGGGGCCTGAAGCTTTCTTT. Amino acid sequence: CASSLRLGPEAFF. The V call is TRBV7-9, the J call TRBJ1-1; the D gene is possibly TRBD1 (5 bases). The CDR3 runs to 13 residues. Germline loops: CDR1 SEHNR, CDR2 FQNEAQ (reference sequence). Trimming shortened V by 2 bases and J by 6 bases, and 10 bases separated the two germline ends.

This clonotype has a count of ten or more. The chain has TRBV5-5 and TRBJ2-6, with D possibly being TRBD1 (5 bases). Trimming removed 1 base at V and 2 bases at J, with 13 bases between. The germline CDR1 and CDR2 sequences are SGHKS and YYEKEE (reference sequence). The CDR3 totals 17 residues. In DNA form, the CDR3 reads TGTGCCAGCAGCTTGCTTGGGGCGCCCGCTGGGGCCAACGTCCTGACTTTC. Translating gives CASSLLGAPAGANVLTF.

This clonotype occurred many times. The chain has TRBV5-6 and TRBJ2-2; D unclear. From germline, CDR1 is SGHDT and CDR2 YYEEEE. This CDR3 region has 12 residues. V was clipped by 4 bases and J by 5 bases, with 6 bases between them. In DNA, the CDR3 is TGTGCCAGCAGCCAGATGACCGGGGAGCTGTTTTTT. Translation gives CASSQMTGELFF.

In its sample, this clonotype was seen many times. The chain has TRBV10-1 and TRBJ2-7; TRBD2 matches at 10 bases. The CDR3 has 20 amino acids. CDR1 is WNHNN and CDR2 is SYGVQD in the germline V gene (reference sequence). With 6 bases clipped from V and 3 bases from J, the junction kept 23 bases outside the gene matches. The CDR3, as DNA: TGCGCCAGCAGAACTACCTGGGACAGCCAACTAGCGGGACTAAACTACGAGCAGTACTTC. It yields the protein CASRTTWDSQLAGLNYEQYF.

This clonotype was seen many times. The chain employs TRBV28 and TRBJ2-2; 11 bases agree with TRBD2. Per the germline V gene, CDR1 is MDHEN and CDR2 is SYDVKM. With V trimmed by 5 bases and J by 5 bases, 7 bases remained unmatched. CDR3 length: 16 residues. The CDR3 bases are TGTGCCAGCAGTGCGGTAGCGGGAGGGCGAACCGGGGAGCTGTTTTTT. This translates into CASSAVAGGRTGELFF.

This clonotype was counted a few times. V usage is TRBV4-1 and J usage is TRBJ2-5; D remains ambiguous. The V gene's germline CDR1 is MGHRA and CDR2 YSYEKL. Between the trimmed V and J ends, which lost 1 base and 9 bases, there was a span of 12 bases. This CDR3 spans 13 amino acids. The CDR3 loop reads CASSQALDRAQYF. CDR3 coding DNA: TGCGCCAGCAGCCAAGCCCTAGATCGGGCCCAGTACTTC.

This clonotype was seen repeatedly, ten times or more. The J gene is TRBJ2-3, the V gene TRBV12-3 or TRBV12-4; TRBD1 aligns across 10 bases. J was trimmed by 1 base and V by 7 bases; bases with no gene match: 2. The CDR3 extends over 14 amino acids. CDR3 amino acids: CASNDRGRTDTQYF. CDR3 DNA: TGTGCCAGCAACGACAGGGGGCGCACAGATACGCAGTATTTT.

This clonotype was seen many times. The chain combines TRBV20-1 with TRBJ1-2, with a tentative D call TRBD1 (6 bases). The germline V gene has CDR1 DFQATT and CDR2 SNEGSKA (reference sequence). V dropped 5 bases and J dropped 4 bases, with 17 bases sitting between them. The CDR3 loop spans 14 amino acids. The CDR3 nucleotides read TGCAGTGCTCACTCTTCAGGGGCTGTCTATGGCTACACCTTC. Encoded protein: CSAHSSGAVYGYTF.

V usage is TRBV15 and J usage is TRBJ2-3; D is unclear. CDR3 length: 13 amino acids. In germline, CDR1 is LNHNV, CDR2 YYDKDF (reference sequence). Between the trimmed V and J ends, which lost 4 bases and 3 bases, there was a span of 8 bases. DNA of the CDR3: TGTGCCACCAGCACTCCATCGACAGATACGCAGTATTTT. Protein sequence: CATSTPSTDTQYF. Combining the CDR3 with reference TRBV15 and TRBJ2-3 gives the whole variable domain DAMVIQNPRYQVTQFGKPVTLSCSQTLNHNVMYWYQQKSSQAPKLLFHYYDKDFNNEADTPDNFQSRRPNTSFCFLDIRSPGLGDTAMYLCATSTPSTDTQYFGPGTRLTVL.

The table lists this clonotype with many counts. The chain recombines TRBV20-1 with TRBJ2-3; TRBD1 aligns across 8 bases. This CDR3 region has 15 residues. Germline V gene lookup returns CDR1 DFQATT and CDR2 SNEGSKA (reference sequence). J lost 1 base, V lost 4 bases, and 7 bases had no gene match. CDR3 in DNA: TGCAGTGCTAACCCCGGGACAGGTGGCACAGATACGCAGTATTTT. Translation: CSANPGTGGTDTQYF.

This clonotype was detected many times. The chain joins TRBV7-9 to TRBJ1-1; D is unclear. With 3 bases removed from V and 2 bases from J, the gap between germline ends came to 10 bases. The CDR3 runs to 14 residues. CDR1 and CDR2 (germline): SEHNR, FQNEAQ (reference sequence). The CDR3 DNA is TGTGCCAGCAGCTTGGGCCAGGCAAACACTGAAGCTTTCTTT. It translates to CASSLGQANTEAFF.

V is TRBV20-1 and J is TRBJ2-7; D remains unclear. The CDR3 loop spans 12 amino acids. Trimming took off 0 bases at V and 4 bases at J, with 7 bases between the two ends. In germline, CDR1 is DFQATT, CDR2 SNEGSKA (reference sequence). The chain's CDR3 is CSARDLGYEQYF. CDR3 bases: TGCAGTGCTAGAGATCTGGGGTACGAGCAGTACTTC.

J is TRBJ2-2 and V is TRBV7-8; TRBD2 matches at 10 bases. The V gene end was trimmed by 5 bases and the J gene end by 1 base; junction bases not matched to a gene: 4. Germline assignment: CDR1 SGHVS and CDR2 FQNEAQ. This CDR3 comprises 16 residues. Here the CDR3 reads CASSRTSGKNTGELFF. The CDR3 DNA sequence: TGTGCCAGCAGCCGGACTAGCGGAAAGAACACCGGGGAGCTGTTTTTT.

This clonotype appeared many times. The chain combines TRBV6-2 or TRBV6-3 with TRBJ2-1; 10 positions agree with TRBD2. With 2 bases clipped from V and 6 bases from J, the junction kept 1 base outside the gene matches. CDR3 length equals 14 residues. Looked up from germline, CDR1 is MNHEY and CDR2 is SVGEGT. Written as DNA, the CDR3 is TGTGCCAGCAGTTACAAGCGGGAGGGCAATGAGCAGTTCTTC. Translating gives CASSYKREGNEQFF.

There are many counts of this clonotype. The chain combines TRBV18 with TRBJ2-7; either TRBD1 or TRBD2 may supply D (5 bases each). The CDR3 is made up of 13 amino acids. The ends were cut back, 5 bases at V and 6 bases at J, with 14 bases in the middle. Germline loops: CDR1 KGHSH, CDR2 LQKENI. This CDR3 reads CASSRDLSGEQYF. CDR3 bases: TGTGCCAGCTCAAGGGACCTATCCGGCGAGCAGTACTTC. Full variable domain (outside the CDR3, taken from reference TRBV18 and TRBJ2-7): NAGVMQNPRHLVRRRGQEARLRCSPMKGHSHVYWYRQLPEEGLKFMVYLQKENIIDESGMPKERFSAEFPKEGPSILRIQQVVRGDSAAYFCASSRDLSGEQYFGPGTRLTVT.